The present T cell receptor (beta chain) was sequenced within a study of cytomegalovirus exposure and HLA in healthy donors. Points from the study as a whole: In a later analysis, specific HLA alleles were associated with around 17,000 TCR beta sequences at a 0.05 false discovery rate. The authors excluded some V segments, including TRBV6-2 and TRBV6-3, as indistinguishable. An ancestry cluster, one associated with Asian ancestry, reportedly showed fewer N-insertions than the approximately 700-donor mean in a later analysis. A prior analysis recorded that most TCR beta V segments were productive about 90% or about 30% of the time.

Use of 60 Vbeta and 13 Jbeta primers characterized the PCR. Produced via immunoSEQ multiplex PCR; TCRdb's table is partial and in-frame only. Among roughly 200,000 clones listed, approximately 79% were seen once. Of note for this clone: The antigen remains unidentified.

V lost 7 bases and J 0 bases, leaving 9 bases between the germline ends. Germline V gene sequence: CDR1 SNHLY, CDR2 FYNNEI. This CDR3 region has 14 residues. The sequenced sample consisted of PBMCs. The receptor was isolated from a woman aged 40 to 50 in good health and CMV-seronegative. The J gene is TRBJ2-2, the V gene TRBV2, with D tentatively TRBD2 (6 bases). CDR3 residues: CASISGPNTGELFF. The CDR3 nucleotides read TGTGCCAGCATCAGCGGGCCGAACACCGGGGAGCTGTTTTTT.